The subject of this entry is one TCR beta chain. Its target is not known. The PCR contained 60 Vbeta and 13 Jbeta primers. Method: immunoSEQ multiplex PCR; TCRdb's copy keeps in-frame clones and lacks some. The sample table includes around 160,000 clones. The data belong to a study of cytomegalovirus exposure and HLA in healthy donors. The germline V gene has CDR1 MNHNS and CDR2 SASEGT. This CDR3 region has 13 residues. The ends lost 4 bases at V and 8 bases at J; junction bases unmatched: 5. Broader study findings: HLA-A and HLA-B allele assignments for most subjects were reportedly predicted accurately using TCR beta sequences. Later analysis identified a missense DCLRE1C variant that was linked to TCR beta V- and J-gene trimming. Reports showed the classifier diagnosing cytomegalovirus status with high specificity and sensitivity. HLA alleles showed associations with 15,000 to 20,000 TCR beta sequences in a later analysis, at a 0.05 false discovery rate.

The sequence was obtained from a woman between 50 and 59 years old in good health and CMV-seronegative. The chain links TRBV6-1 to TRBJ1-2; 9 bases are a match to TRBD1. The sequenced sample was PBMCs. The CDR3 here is CASSATGGWGYTF. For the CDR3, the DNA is TGTGCCAGCAGTGCGACAGGGGGTTGGGGCTACACCTTC.